This T cell receptor (beta chain) is drawn from a study of read filtering for tumor transcriptome and immune sequencing. Ten or more counts support this clonotype. The library was built from roughly 400 ng RNA with molecular barcoded adaptors for alpha/delta and beta/gamma chains. MiXCR, run by TCRdb on the reads, gives a single entry per CDR3 protein. The sample consists of about 130,000 distinct CDR3 sequences, over 10% of them appearing once. The sequence derives from a donor at least 40 years old with multiple myeloma. Sample: a population of CD138-negative cells sorted from bone marrow.

The CDR3 DNA sequence: TGTGCCAGCAGTGAAATAGCGGGACCCAATCGCGGAAATACGCAGTATTTT. It yields the protein CASSEIAGPNRGNTQYF. V gene TRBV6-1 combines with J gene TRBJ2-3, with TRBD2 identical over 8 bases. V lost 2 bases, J lost 7 bases, and 14 bases stayed unmatched. Germline CDR1 MNHNS, CDR2 SASEGT. The CDR3 has 17 residues.